This T cell receptor beta chain came from a study of shared clonotypes between healthy human individuals. Overall study context: Serving as donors were a couple of women and three men, whose ages spanned 18 to 49.

This CDR3 spans 14 amino acids. V lost 6 bases, J lost 6 bases, and 17 bases lay in between. Per the germline V gene, CDR1 is KGHSH and CDR2 is LQKENI. Regarding this clone: Its antigen remains unidentified.

Study observations and caveats: The study's rarefaction showed incomplete sorted-subset sequencing despite large depth. Memory subsets had estimated richness that was generally smaller than that of naive subsets.

Every subset had its genomic DNA shared out evenly among several immunoSEQ plates. The data were produced by immunoSEQ multiplex PCR, yet TCRdb's version contains in-frame clones alone and is incomplete. The sample records some 1 million clones, about 76% being singletons. The sample was memory CD4+ T cells sorted from blood. Regarding subset: CD45RA-negative fraction. The origin of this receptor is a man in his late teens or twenties in good health. The chain uses TRBV18 and TRBJ1-2; D may be TRBD1 (5 bases). The CDR3 nucleotides are TGTGCCAGCTCCTCCATGGCAGGGTACGATGGCTACACCTTC. Amino acids: CASSSMAGYDGYTF.